Only a few counts were recorded for the clone carrying this T cell receptor beta chain. Antigen specificity is unknown. The time point is: cycle 4 day 1 (C4D1), after less than 7 weeks of nivolumab. Relapse was seen in all patients after autologous stem cell transplantation, and brentuximab vedotin exposure was variable. From germline, CDR1 is LNHDA and CDR2 SQIVND (reference sequence). The CDR3 totals 14 residues. J gave up 6 bases and V 3 bases, and 5 bases lay outside the gene matches. This sample is part of a study of PD-1 blockade in classical Hodgkin lymphoma. Findings and caveats of the study: Complete responders had baseline diversity similar to newly diagnosed patients. At C4D1, TCR diversity had climbed significantly for CD4+ cells, though not for CD8+ cells. Before treatment, TCR diversity in newly diagnosed patients was reportedly lower than in healthy donors. Sources of repertoire differences remain undefined, possibly disease activity or prior therapy.

The method was immunoSEQ multiplex PCR; TCRdb's version includes in-frame clones alone and lacks a portion of them. The repertoire consists of about 21,000 clones, with around 79% occurring once and the leading ten covering 15% to 20%. The chain recombines TRBV19 with TRBJ2-7; 10 bases align to TRBD2. The specimen comprised peripheral blood mononuclear cells (PBMCs), sampled before the fourth cycle of nivolumab. This TCR was recovered from a human donor with classical Hodgkin lymphoma. As DNA, the CDR3 is TGTGCCAGTAGTATCCTAGCGGGAGTGTCCGAGCAGTACTTC. Its translation: CASSILAGVSEQYF. Full variable domain (remainder filled in from reference TRBV19 and TRBJ2-7): DGGITQSPKYLFRKEGQNVTLSCEQNLNHDAMYWYRQDPGQGLRLIYYSQIVNDFQKGDIAEGYSVSREKKESFPLTVTSAQKNPTAFYLCASSILAGVSEQYFGPGTRLTVT.